This TCR beta chain was captured by sequencing in a study of OX40 agonist ivuxolimab in advanced cancers. Whole-study findings and limits: Clonal expansion was seen in CD4+ and CD8+ blood T cells by week 6 at 0.1 to 3.0 mg/kg. The average count of expanded clones was higher among CD8+ T cells than among CD4+.

TCRdb keeps only in-frame clones here, not all; method: immunoSEQ multiplex PCR. The table has approximately 87,000 clones, just over 85% seen once; the top ten hold around 4.3%. The CDR3 consists of 13 residues. V trimming: 1 base; J trimming: 6 bases; junction bases outside the gene matches: 3. The germline gives CDR1 SGHRS, CDR2 YFSETQ. Points on this clone: The antigen is unknown.

V is TRBV5-1 and J is TRBJ1-2; TRBD1 matches 7 bases. The receptor was isolated from an adult with an advanced solid tumor such as melanoma, head and neck, liver or kidney cancer. This specimen was CD4+ or CD8+ T cells sorted from blood, taken in a trial of the OX40 agonist ivuxolimab. The CDR3 DNA follows: TGCGCCAGCAGCTTGCTGGGGACAGATGGCTACACCTTC. Amino acids: CASSLLGTDGYTF.